This TCR beta chain originates from a study of blood T cell repertoires in COVID-19. The wider study: Whether acute or convalescent, the COVID-19 samples came from the United States, Italy and Spain. T cells, B-cell-depleted T cells, or PBMCs supplied cDNA or gDNA.

Libraries were prepared by immunoSEQ multiplex PCR; TCRdb keeps only in-frame clonotypes and omits some of them. The sample yields more than 80,000 clones, around 85% seen once. CDR1 is MNHNY and CDR2 is SVGAGI in the germline V gene (reference sequence). The V gene lost 7 bases and the J gene lost 0 bases, with 15 bases spanning the gap. The CDR3 has 15 amino acids. The rearrangement joins TRBV6-6 to TRBJ1-2, with D perhaps matching TRBD1 (5 bases). Sequences were obtained from peripheral blood. This TCR was recovered from a woman aged 55-70 years with COVID-19, enrolled during active disease. CDR3 sequence reads: CASNPPGLANYGYTF. CDR3 bases: TGTGCCAGCAACCCCCCAGGGCTAGCTAACTATGGCTACACCTTC.